The clone carrying this T cell receptor beta chain occurred many times. Its specificity is not known. One entry per CDR3 protein, called by TCRdb with MiXCR from the 5' RACE reads. Here the sample spans 200,000 to 250,000 distinct CDR3 sequences, under 12% being singletons. This entry belongs to a study of identical twins. Broader study findings: The conclusions drew on cross-sectional statistical analysis instead of tracking the same donors. Memory repertoires showed no such pattern, whereas abundant cord blood beta clonotypes carried fewer insertions. Analyses based on zero insertions could be partly confounded by invariant MAIT and iNKT cells. Monozygotic twin pairs showed more out-of-frame TCR alpha sharing than models estimated.

The receptor's source is a man in his forties or fifties in good health. Sequenced: memory T cells sorted from blood.

The CDR3 DNA sequence: TGCGCCAGCAGTCGAGGCGGCGGGATCGGCGAGCAGTACTTC. Protein sequence: CASSRGGGIGEQYF. J is TRBJ2-7 and V is TRBV5-1; tentative D call: TRBD2 (6 bases). Germline V gene sequence: CDR1 SGHRS, CDR2 YFSETQ. This CDR3 region has 14 residues. With 5 bases removed from V and 6 bases from J, the gap between germline ends came to 18 bases.